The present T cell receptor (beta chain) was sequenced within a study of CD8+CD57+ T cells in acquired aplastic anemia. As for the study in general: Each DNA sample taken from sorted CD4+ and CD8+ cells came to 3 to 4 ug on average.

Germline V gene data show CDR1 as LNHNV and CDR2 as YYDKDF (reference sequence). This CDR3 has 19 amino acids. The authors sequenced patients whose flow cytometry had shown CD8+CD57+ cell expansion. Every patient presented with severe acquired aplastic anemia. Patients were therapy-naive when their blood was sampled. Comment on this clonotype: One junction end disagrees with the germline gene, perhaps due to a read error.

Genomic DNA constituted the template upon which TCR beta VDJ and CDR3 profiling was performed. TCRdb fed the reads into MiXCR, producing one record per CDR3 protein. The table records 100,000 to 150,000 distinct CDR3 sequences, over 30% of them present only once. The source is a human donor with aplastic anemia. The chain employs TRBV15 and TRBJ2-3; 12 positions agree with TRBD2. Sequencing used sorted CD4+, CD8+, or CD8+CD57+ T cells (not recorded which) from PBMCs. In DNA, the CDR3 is TGTGCCACCAGCAGGCAGGGACTAGCGGGTGCCTTAGGCACAGATACGCAGTGTTTT. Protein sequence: CATSRQGLAGALGTDTQCF.